The 11 T cell receptor beta chains listed next were all sequenced from one sample in a study of shared clonotypes between healthy human individuals. This table comes from immunoSEQ multiplex PCR, and its TCRdb copy is limited to in-frame clones, with some not included. The table includes approximately 460,000 clones, about 74% detected once. Sequences were obtained from PBMCs. The receptors here all came from a woman aged 35 to 49 in good health. Some clones in this sample may be carry-over from other donors' samples.

V and J are TRBV7-9 and TRBJ2-2; 11 nucleotides align to TRBD2. This CDR3 has 15 residues. Germline loops: CDR1 SEHNR, CDR2 FQNEAQ (reference sequence). Germline trimming cut 4 bases from V and 7 bases from J; bases unmatched to any gene: 5. CDR3 nucleotide sequence: TGTGCCAGCAGCTACACTAGCGGGAGAGACGGGGAGCTGTTTTTT. Translating it yields CASSYTSGRDGELFF.

The J gene is TRBJ1-1, the V gene TRBV29-1; tentatively, D is TRBD1 (5 bases). The CDR3 sequence is 12 residues long. Looked up from germline, CDR1 is SQVTM and CDR2 is ANQGSEA. Trimming took off 3 bases at V and 8 bases at J, with 13 bases between the two ends. The CDR3 sequence: CSVEADSLEAFF. The DNA of the CDR3 is TGCAGCGTTGAGGCCGACAGCCTCGAAGCTTTCTTT.

V gene TRBV2 combines with J gene TRBJ2-3, with 8 bases matching TRBD1. V was clipped by 7 bases and J by 6 bases; unmatched bases: 6. The CDR3 contains 13 residues. Germline values: CDR1 SNHLY, CDR2 FYNNEI. The CDR3 DNA sequence: TGTGCCAGCAACGCAGGGGGCGGGGATACGCAGTATTTT. Residues: CASNAGGGDTQYF.

The chain recombines TRBV29-1 with TRBJ2-1; the match to TRBD2 covers 8 bases. V shed 4 bases, J shed 1 base, and the junction held 3 bases outside the gene matches. Germline CDR1 and CDR2: SQVTM and ANQGSEA. The CDR3 has 14 residues. The CDR3 DNA reads TGCAGCGTTGTTGCGGGAGGATCCTACAATGAGCAGTTCTTC. Protein product: CSVVAGGSYNEQFF.

This sequence joins TRBV28 and TRBJ1-5, with a tentative D call TRBD1 (6 bases). The germline V and J ends were trimmed by 2 bases and 4 bases, with 18 bases remaining between them. The CDR3 is 17 amino acids. Germline V gene sequence: CDR1 MDHEN, CDR2 SYDVKM. The CDR3, as DNA: TGTGCCAGCAGTTTAGTTTACTGGACAGCTACAAATCAGCCCCAGCATTTT. Translation gives CASSLVYWTATNQPQHF.

Remarks on this clone: With only one base between it and a far larger clone, this is likely a read error. Other nucleotide sequences from this sample produce the same CDR3. The rearrangement joins TRBV9 to TRBJ1-1; D is ambiguous. Germline CDR1 reads SGDLS; CDR2 reads YYNGEE. This CDR3 comprises 13 residues. The CDR3 coding sequence is TGTGCCAGTAGCGTAGCAAGGGACACTGAAGCTTTCTTT. It codes for CASSVARDTEAFF.

The V gene is TRBV11-2, the J gene TRBJ1-2; a weak D match, TRBD1 (5 bases). The CDR3 consists of 13 residues. Trimming removed 1 base at V and 7 bases at J, with 10 bases between. The germline V gene has CDR1 SGHAT and CDR2 FQNNGV. CDR3: CASSLVGDGGYTF. DNA for the CDR3: TGTGCCAGCAGCTTAGTTGGGGACGGTGGCTACACCTTC.

Concerning this clone itself: This clone may be a read error of a much larger clone one base away. The chain carries TRBV29-1 and TRBJ2-3; D is ambiguous. The germline V gene has CDR1 SQVTM and CDR2 ANQGSEA. The CDR3 contains 10 residues. V lost 5 bases and J lost 4, with 4 bases in between. The CDR3 nucleotides are TGCAGCGTTTGGGCAGATACGCAGTATTTT. This codes for CSVWADTQYF.

The V call is TRBV4-1, the J call TRBJ1-2; D is perhaps TRBD1 (6 bases). CDR1 and CDR2 from the germline V gene are MGHRA and YSYEKL. CDR3 length: 15 amino acids. V was trimmed by 0 bases and J by 2 bases, leaving 10 bases between them. CDR3 region: CASSQDTGQNYGYTF. CDR3 nucleotides: TGCGCCAGCAGCCAAGATACCGGACAGAACTATGGCTACACCTTC.

V is TRBV5-1 and J is TRBJ1-1, with 8 bases that match TRBD1. CDR3 length: 16 amino acids. Trimming at V came to 4 bases and at J to 0 bases, leaving 8 bases not matched to a gene. The germline V gene encodes CDR1 SGHRS and CDR2 YFSETQ. CDR3 DNA sequence: TGCGCCAGCAGCCGAGACAGGGGCCCCTTGAACACTGAAGCTTTCTTT. Translation: CASSRDRGPLNTEAFF. Full variable domain (remainder filled in from reference TRBV5-1 and TRBJ1-1): KAGVTQTPRYLIKTRGQQVTLSCSPISGHRSVSWYQQTPGQGLQFLFEYFSETQRNKGNFPGRFSGRQFSNSRSEMNVSTLELGDSALYLCASSRDRGPLNTEAFFGQGTRLTVV.

The J gene is TRBJ1-2, the V gene TRBV5-1, with 9 bases aligning to TRBD1. J lost 5 bases, V lost 4 bases, and 9 bases had no gene match. The CDR3 spans 15 residues. Germline V CDR1 and CDR2: SGHRS, YFSETQ. The CDR3 loop reads CASSPSGQGIYGYTF. Written as DNA, the CDR3 is TGCGCCAGCAGCCCCTCGGGACAGGGAATTTATGGCTACACCTTC.